This T cell receptor (beta chain) was obtained from a study of blood T cell repertoires in COVID-19. Study overall: Acute and convalescent COVID-19 specimens originated in the United States, Italy and Spain.

This clone was observed once. CDR3 size: 14 residues. Germline CDR1 and CDR2: LGHDT and YNNKEL (reference sequence). V lost 0 bases to trimming and J lost 9 bases, with 12 bases between them. Cohort 3 recovered donors had two negative PCRs, clearance, or symptom resolution. Study processing details: Cell counts per sample came from amplifying reference gene primers. Generated by immunoSEQ multiplex PCR, the TCRdb table keeps only in-frame clones and is missing some. That table is the source of V, J and clone size, and D and trimming were worked out from the DNA. The sample holds some 260,000 clones, about 93% seen once.

Sample: PBMCs or T cells enriched from blood (not recorded which). The rearrangement uses TRBV3-1 (or the pseudogene TRBV3-2) and TRBJ2-1; D might be TRBD2 (6 bases). The receptor's source is a woman between 18 and 29 years old who had recovered from COVID-19. CDR3 loop: CASSQDLTGGEQFF. The DNA of the CDR3 is TGTGCCAGCAGCCAAGATCTTACCGGGGGTGAGCAGTTCTTC.